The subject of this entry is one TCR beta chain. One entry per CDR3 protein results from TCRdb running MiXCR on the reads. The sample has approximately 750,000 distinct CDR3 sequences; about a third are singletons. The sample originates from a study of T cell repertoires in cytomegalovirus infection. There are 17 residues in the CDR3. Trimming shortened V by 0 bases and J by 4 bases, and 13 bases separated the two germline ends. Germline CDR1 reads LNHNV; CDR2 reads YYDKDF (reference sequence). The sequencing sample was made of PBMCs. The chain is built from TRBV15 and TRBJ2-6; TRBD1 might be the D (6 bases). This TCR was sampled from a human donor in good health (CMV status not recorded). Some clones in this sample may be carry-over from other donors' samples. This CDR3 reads CATSRDRTGYGANVLTF. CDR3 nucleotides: TGTGCCACCAGCAGAGATCGAACAGGGTACGGGGCCAACGTCCTGACTTTC.